These T cell receptor beta chains were read from a single sample in a study of blood T cells in healthy people across ages. MiXCR was run by TCRdb on the 5' RACE reads, yielding one entry per CDR3 protein. This table holds over a million distinct CDR3 sequences, less than 50% found once. Sample: blood. The receptors were gathered from a woman aged 60-70 years in good health. Both conserved end residues are part of each CDR3. The D gene is left open where the match is weak. Size tells how often a clone was seen (once, few, many) or the class of an expanded clone, and some rows leave it out.

d_call j_call v_call clone_size cdr3_nt cdr3_aa
TRBD2 TRBJ2-3 TRBV7-9 - TGTGCCAGCAGCGACGTAGCGGGAGGTGCAGATACGCAGTATTTT CASSDVAGGADTQYF
- TRBJ2-3 TRBV6-5 - TGTGCCAGCAGTTACTTCCCCCAGACCAGCGGGGATACGCAGTATTTT CASSYFPQTSGDTQYF
TRBD2 TRBJ2-1 TRBV6-5 - TGTGCCAGCAGTTACGGATTTACGACTAGCGGGAGGCGCTCCTACAATGAGCAGTTCTTC CASSYGFTTSGRRSYNEQFF
- TRBJ1-1 TRBV15 - TGTGCCACCAGCGACCGACAGGAGTACACTGAAGCTTTCTTT CATSDRQEYTEAFF
- TRBJ1-2 TRBV6-1 - TGTGCCAGCAGTGCGGGGGCCCGCTATGGCTACACCTTC CASSAGARYGYTF
TRBD2 TRBJ2-3 TRBV11-1 - TGTGCCAGCAGCTTCGGGACTAGCGGGGCACCAGATACGCAGTATTTT CASSFGTSGAPDTQYF
TRBD1 TRBJ2-7 TRBV6-5 - TGTGCCAGCAGTTACTCTCCCGGGACAGGCCCCAGCTCCTACGAGCAGTACTTC CASSYSPGTGPSSYEQYF
TRBD2 TRBJ2-3 TRBV12-3/TRBV12-4 - TGTGCCAGCAGTTTTCGGGGCCGAGGTTTGTGGAGCGGGACTATTACAGATACGCAGTATTTT CASSFRGRGLWSGTITDTQYF
- TRBJ2-5 TRBV9 - TGTGCCAGCAGCGTATTCGGGAGTGGGCAAGAGACCCAGTACTTC CASSVFGSGQETQYF
TRBD1 TRBJ2-2 TRBV14 few TGTGCCAGCAGCTCGTGGGACAGGGCCGGGGAGCTGTTTTTT CASSSWDRAGELFF
TRBD1 TRBJ2-5 TRBV28 - TGTGCCAGCAGCATCGGACAGGGGGCCCAAGAGACCCAGTACTTC CASSIGQGAQETQYF
- TRBJ1-2 TRBV20-1 few TGCAGTGCTAGAGCACAGGCTGCAGACTATGGCTACACCTTC CSARAQAADYGYTF
TRBD1 TRBJ2-1 TRBV6-5 - TGTGCCAGCAGTTACTCGCTGGACAGGTACAATGAGCAGTTCTTC CASSYSLDRYNEQFF
- TRBJ2-7 TRBV11-2 - TGTGCCAGCAGCACAAGACACTTCTACGAGCAGTACTTC CASSTRHFYEQYF
- TRBJ2-3 TRBV5-1 once TGCGCCGGCAGCCCCACGGCGGGCGCGTCGGATACGCAGTATTTT CAGSPTAGASDTQYF
- TRBJ2-1 TRBV27 - TGTGCCAGTTTATCCGGACTCTTCGCCAATGAGCAGTTCTTC CASLSGLFANEQFF
- TRBJ1-2 TRBV28 - TGTGCCAGCAGTTTATTTCTCTATGGCTACACCTTC CASSLFLYGYTF
- TRBJ1-6 TRBV27 - TGTGCCAGCAGTAAACCTCAAGGTCTACCCCTCCACTTT CASSKPQGLPLHF
- TRBJ1-5 TRBV7-9 - TGTGCCAGCAGCGTGGACGGGGAGGTTAGCAATCAGCCCCAGCATTTT CASSVDGEVSNQPQHF
- TRBJ2-1 TRBV20-1 few TGCAGTGCTAGAGACCCCCGGGACTTAACGACCAATGAGCAGTTCTTC CSARDPRDLTTNEQFF
TRBD1 TRBJ2-7 TRBV4-2 - TGTGCCAGCAGGGGGACAGACACCTACGAGCAGTACTTC CASRGTDTYEQYF
- TRBJ2-1 TRBV29-1 many TGCAGCGTTGAAGGGCCCCTCTCCGGGAGTTTGGAGGGTGAGCAGTTCTTC CSVEGPLSGSLEGEQFF
- TRBJ2-7 TRBV29-1 - TGCAGCGTTTGCGACGGTAGTAAGGAGCAGTACTTC CSVCDGSKEQYF
TRBD2 TRBJ2-3 TRBV20-1 - TGCAGTGCTAGCCAATCGGGAGGGTTTGGGGATACGCAGTATTTT CSASQSGGFGDTQYF
- TRBJ2-7 TRBV27 - TGTGCCAGCAGTGTCAGGGGATTGACCTACGAGCAGTACTTC CASSVRGLTYEQYF
- TRBJ2-4 TRBV12-3/TRBV12-4 - TGTGCCAGCAGAAACAGGGATGGGGCCAAAAACATTCAGTACTTC CASRNRDGAKNIQYF
- TRBJ2-3 TRBV7-9 few TGTGCCAGCAGCAGACCGGGCCAACCCACAGATACGCAGTATTTT CASSRPGQPTDTQYF
TRBD2 TRBJ2-7 TRBV20-1 few TGCAGTGCTAGAGAACTACTAGCGGGAGGGCCCAAAGAGCAGTACTTC CSARELLAGGPKEQYF
- TRBJ2-1 TRBV25-1 - TGTGCCAGCAGTGAAGCCCGGCGGGGTGAGCAGTTCTTC CASSEARRGEQFF
TRBD2 TRBJ2-5 TRBV12-3/TRBV12-4 many TGTGCCAGCAGTTTAGTGGGACTAGCGGAGACCCAGTACTTC CASSLVGLAETQYF
TRBD1 TRBJ1-2 TRBV10-3 - TGTGCCATCAGTGAGGCTGGACAGGGCTCGGGAGGCTACACCTTC CAISEAGQGSGGYTF
TRBD1 TRBJ2-1 TRBV10-1 - TGCGCCAGCAGTGAATTCCCCAGGACAGGGGGTAGACATGAGCAGTTCTTC CASSEFPRTGGRHEQFF
TRBD1 TRBJ2-1 TRBV24-1 - TGTGCCACCAGCAACGCCGGGACAGGGAGCTACAATGAGCAGTTCTTC CATSNAGTGSYNEQFF
- TRBJ2-1 TRBV29-1 - TGCAGCGTTGACCCCAGGGGAGTAGGAGATGAGCAGTTCTTC CSVDPRGVGDEQFF
TRBD1 TRBJ2-3 TRBV5-6 - TGTGCCAGCAGCCGGGACAGGGATAGCACAGATACGCAGTATTTT CASSRDRDSTDTQYF
- TRBJ2-1 TRBV6-1 few TGTGCCAGCAGCGGCGGCGGGTCAGGCTCCTACAATGAGCAGTTCTTC CASSGGGSGSYNEQFF
- TRBJ2-5 TRBV12-3/TRBV12-4 - TGTGCCAGCAGGAGTAGCGAGATCCAAGAGACCCAGTACTTC CASRSSEIQETQYF
- TRBJ1-3 TRBV12-3/TRBV12-4 - TGTGCCAGCAGTTTATTGGTGGCGGACCGTTGGAGCTCTGGAAACACCATATATTTT CASSLLVADRWSSGNTIYF
TRBD1 TRBJ2-1 TRBV10-3 - TGTGCCATCAGTGGGGGACAGGGAACGTTAGACAATGAGCAGTTCTTC CAISGGQGTLDNEQFF
TRBD2 TRBJ2-7 TRBV7-6 - TGTGCCAGCAGCCGCTGGGGTATTAGCGGGAGCTCCTACAATGAGCAGTACTTC CASSRWGISGSSYNEQYF
- TRBJ2-7 TRBV27 - TGTGCCAGCAGTTCGGGACCGGTACTGTACGAGCAGTACTTC CASSSGPVLYEQYF
TRBD1 TRBJ2-7 TRBV25-1 - TGTGCCAGCAGCCGGACAGGAATCTACGAGCAGTACTTC CASSRTGIYEQYF
- TRBJ2-6 TRBV28 many TGTGCCAGCAGTTTGTTGGCCGGGGCCAACGTCCTGACTTTC CASSLLAGANVLTF
TRBD1 TRBJ2-3 TRBV5-6 - TGTGCCAGCAGCGTGGACAGGGGTCTCCTCACAGATACGCAGTATTTT CASSVDRGLLTDTQYF
TRBD2 TRBJ2-5 TRBV10-3 - TGTGCCATCAGTGAAACCCTAGCGGGAGAAGAAGAGACCCAGTACTTC CAISETLAGEEETQYF
- TRBJ2-7 TRBV7-8 - TGTGCCAGCAGCCTTGGCCTCAGGGGTATCGTAGGCGAGCAGTACTTC CASSLGLRGIVGEQYF